The 22 T cell receptor beta chains below all came from one sample that was sequenced in a study of T cells in Graves' hyperthyroidism and ophthalmopathy. Researchers amplified the TCR beta CDR3 regions from RNA transcripts. RT-PCR in the first round (using the HTBI primer set) targeted the TCR CDR3. TCRdb passed the multiplex PCR reads through MiXCR, listing each CDR3 protein once. The repertoire holds a few hundred thousand distinct CDR3 sequences, about 14% seen once, with more than 10% in the top ten. The specimen was blood. These receptors were collected from a woman in her forties with Graves' hyperthyroidism that later progressed to Graves' ophthalmopathy.

There are many counts of this clonotype. The V call is TRBV6-5, the J call TRBJ1-3; D is perhaps TRBD1 (5 bases). The CDR3 runs to 15 residues. Trimming stripped 0 bases from V and 4 bases from J, with 10 bases between. CDR1 and CDR2 (germline): MNHEY, SVGAGI. The CDR3 loop is CASSYSAGDGNTIYF. Written as DNA, the CDR3 is TGTGCCAGCAGTTACTCAGCGGGGGACGGAAACACCATATATTTT.

This clonotype was counted many times. The genes are TRBV5-1 and TRBJ1-1; D gene ambiguous. Trimming left V 3 bases short and J 8 bases short, with 11 bases between. CDR1 SGHRS and CDR2 YFSETQ come from the germline V gene. This CDR3 has 12 amino acids. The CDR3 is CASSSGWREAFF. Written as DNA, the CDR3 is TGCGCCAGCAGCTCCGGGTGGAGGGAAGCTTTCTTT.

The DNA of the CDR3 is TGTGCCAGCAGTCCAGGACTGTGGAGCTCCTACAATGAGCAGTTCTTC. It translates to CASSPGLWSSYNEQFF. The rearrangement uses TRBV27 and TRBJ2-1; D may be TRBD2 (5 bases). Germline lookup yields CDR1 MNHEY and CDR2 SMNVEV (reference sequence). V was shortened by 5 bases and J by 0 bases, with 14 bases between the two germline ends. The CDR3 covers 16 residues.

The rearrangement joins TRBV10-3 to TRBJ2-7, with D perhaps given as TRBD1 or TRBD2 (6 bases each). Germline CDR1 is ENHRY and CDR2 is SYGVKD. This CDR3 comprises 16 residues. V was clipped by 0 bases and J by 2 bases, with 14 bases between them. The CDR3 DNA sequence: TGTGCCATCAGTGAGTCTGGGTGGGGGGCCACCTACGAGCAGTACTTC. Protein product: CAISESGWGATYEQYF.

There are many counts of this clonotype. The chain recombines TRBV9 with TRBJ1-1; 10 bases map to TRBD1. This CDR3 spans 16 amino acids. Losses at the gene ends were 0 bases for V and 4 bases for J; bases not matched to a gene: 6. Germline V CDR1 and CDR2: SGDLS, YYNGEE. The DNA of the CDR3 is TGTGCCAGCAGCGTAGGGACAGGGGGTTTCAGCACTGAAGCTTTCTTT. Amino acids: CASSVGTGGFSTEAFF.

Many counts were recorded for this clonotype. The rearrangement links TRBV5-1 to TRBJ2-7; no definite D call. The CDR3 extends over 13 amino acids. Trimming removed 0 bases at V and 3 bases at J, with 7 bases between. CDR1 is SGHRS, CDR2 YFSETQ, per germline. DNA of the CDR3: TGCGCCAGCAGCTTGGCTGTGGGCTACGAGCAGTACTTC. Translating it yields CASSLAVGYEQYF. Together with reference TRBV5-1 and TRBJ2-7, the CDR3 gives the full variable domain: KAGVTQTPRYLIKTRGQQVTLSCSPISGHRSVSWYQQTPGQGLQFLFEYFSETQRNKGNFPGRFSGRQFSNSRSEMNVSTLELGDSALYLCASSLAVGYEQYFGPGTRLTVT.

This clonotype appeared many times. The chain has TRBV28 and TRBJ2-7; D is unresolved. This CDR3 has 13 residues. Germline lookup yields CDR1 MDHEN and CDR2 SYDVKM. V dropped 6 bases and J dropped 1 base, with 10 bases sitting between them. The CDR3 nucleotides are TGTGCCAGCAGAGATCTAGTTTCCTACGAGCAGTACTTC. Residues: CASRDLVSYEQYF.

This chain joins TRBV19 and TRBJ2-2; D may be TRBD2 (5 bases). Per germline, CDR1 LNHDA and CDR2 SQIVND (reference sequence). The CDR3 consists of 15 residues. V lost 6 bases and J lost 0, with 11 bases in between. In DNA form, the CDR3 reads TGTGCCAGTAGAGGAGGAGGCTCGAACACCGGGGAGCTGTTTTTT. Its protein product is CASRGGGSNTGELFF.

This clonotype appeared many times. This chain links TRBV7-9 with TRBJ2-7; tentatively, D is TRBD2 (5 bases). In germline, CDR1 is SEHNR, CDR2 FQNEAQ (reference sequence). Trimming pared 7 bases from V and 3 bases from J, leaving 16 bases between. The CDR3 runs 14 residues. CDR3 protein: CASTGSGDYYEQYF. The CDR3 DNA reads as TGTGCCAGCACTGGGAGCGGCGATTACTACGAGCAGTACTTC.

Turning to this clonotype: This could be a read error, since a much larger clone is one nucleotide away. V is TRBV20-1 and J is TRBJ2-1; 10 bases align to TRBD2. Gene TRBJ2-7 matches the end of the DNA better, so the J call may be wrong. Germline loops: CDR1 DFQATT, CDR2 SNEGSKA (reference sequence). The CDR3 contains 15 residues. The CDR3 bases are TGCAGTGCTAGAGATCACAGACTAGCGGGCAATGAGCAGTACTTC. Translation: CSARDHRLAGNEQYF.

This clonotype occurred a few times. The gene calls are TRBV5-6 and TRBJ2-7; D gene uncertain. This CDR3 is 13 amino acids long. The V gene lost 4 bases and the J gene lost 4 bases, with 12 bases spanning the gap. The V gene's germline CDR1 is SGHDT and CDR2 YYEEEE. The CDR3 is CASSGPRAYEQYF. The CDR3 DNA follows: TGTGCCAGCAGCGGACCTAGGGCGTACGAGCAGTACTTC.

This chain uses TRBV28 with TRBJ2-4; D is undetermined. V was trimmed by 6 bases and J by 1 base, leaving 16 bases between them. CDR1 and CDR2 from the germline V gene are MDHEN and SYDVKM. The CDR3 extends over 16 amino acids. In nucleotides, the CDR3 is TGTGCCAGCAGCCTACATCTAACCAGGGCCAAAAACATTCAGTACTTC. It codes for CASSLHLTRAKNIQYF.

This clonotype was recorded many times. The chain is built from TRBV29-1 and TRBJ1-1, with D tentatively TRBD1 (5 bases). The germline gives CDR1 SQVTM, CDR2 ANQGSEA. V shed 3 bases and J shed 4 bases, with 18 bases lying between them. The CDR3 runs to 15 residues. CDR3 loop: CSVEVRGLGLTEAFF. CDR3 sequence (DNA): TGCAGCGTTGAGGTCCGGGGACTAGGCCTCACTGAAGCTTTCTTT. Supplemented by reference TRBV29-1 and TRBJ1-1, the full variable domain reads SAVISQKPSRDICQRGTSLTIQCQVDSQVTMMFWYRQQPGQSLTLIATANQGSEATYESGFVIDKFPISRPNLTFSTLTVSNMSPEDSSIYLCSVEVRGLGLTEAFFGQGTRLTVV.

The table lists this clonotype with many counts. The chain couples TRBV18 to TRBJ1-2, with TRBD1 matching over 7 bases. V dropped 3 bases and J dropped 3; count of bases not matched to a gene: 7. Germline assignment: CDR1 KGHSH and CDR2 LQKENI. The CDR3 is 15 amino acids. The CDR3 sequence: CASSPEQGNYYGYTF. The CDR3 bases are TGTGCCAGCTCACCGGAACAGGGGAATTACTATGGCTACACCTTC.

This clonotype was observed a few times. This chain connects TRBV15 to TRBJ1-6; a possible D gene is TRBD1 (5 bases). The CDR3 sequence is 15 residues long. Germline CDR1 LNHNV, CDR2 YYDKDF (reference sequence). The V and J ends lost 6 bases and 6 bases respectively, with 15 bases between them. The CDR3 DNA reads as TGTGCCACCAGTAGCCTCGACAGTTTTAATTCACCCCTCCACTTT. This codes for CATSSLDSFNSPLHF. The variable domain in full, with the rest retrieved from reference TRBV15 and TRBJ1-6, is DAMVIQNPRYQVTQFGKPVTLSCSQTLNHNVMYWYQQKSSQAPKLLFHYYDKDFNNEADTPDNFQSRRPNTSFCFLDIRSPGLGDTAMYLCATSSLDSFNSPLHFGNGTRLTVT.

The table lists this clonotype with many counts. The gene calls are TRBV18 and TRBJ1-2; D not certain. This CDR3 spans 15 amino acids. Germline CDR1 reads KGHSH; CDR2 reads LQKENI. V lost 0 bases to trimming and J lost 1 base, with 9 bases between them. This CDR3 is CASSPPLGGNYGYTF. The CDR3 DNA reads TGTGCCAGCTCACCACCCTTAGGCGGTAACTATGGCTACACCTTC.

In this sample, this clonotype turned up many times. The rearrangement uses TRBV5-1 and TRBJ2-3; 7 nucleotides agree with TRBD1. The CDR3 consists of 13 residues. Germline loops: CDR1 SGHRS, CDR2 YFSETQ. With 4 bases clipped from V and 4 bases from J, the junction kept 3 bases outside the gene matches. CDR3 residues: CASSPRGPDTQYF. In DNA, the CDR3 is TGCGCCAGCAGCCCTAGGGGGCCAGATACGCAGTATTTT. The full variable domain, its missing parts supplied by reference TRBV5-1 and TRBJ2-3, is KAGVTQTPRYLIKTRGQQVTLSCSPISGHRSVSWYQQTPGQGLQFLFEYFSETQRNKGNFPGRFSGRQFSNSRSEMNVSTLELGDSALYLCASSPRGPDTQYFGPGTRLTVL.

Details on this clonotype: A much more abundant neighbour one base away suggests this may be a read error. The conserved closing phenylalanine or tryptophan is absent in this CDR3, likely reflecting a read error. This chain uses TRBV5-1 with TRBJ2-3, with D tentatively TRBD2 (5 bases). Germline CDR1 SGHRS, CDR2 YFSETQ. V was cut by 3 bases and J by 5 bases, with 13 bases left in between. The CDR3 contains 14 residues. The CDR3 DNA follows: TGCGCCAGCAGCTCGGACTGGAGTTTAGATACGCAGTATTCT. Translating it yields CASSSDWSLDTQYS.

This clonotype was found many times. This chain joins TRBV19 and TRBJ2-5; TRBD1 matches 8 bases. V shed 3 bases, J shed 5 bases, and the junction held 8 bases outside the gene matches. The CDR3 loop spans 15 amino acids. Germline CDR1 reads LNHDA; CDR2 reads SQIVND (reference sequence). This CDR3 reads CASSMGAGGAETQYF. CDR3 in DNA: TGTGCCAGTAGTATGGGGGCAGGGGGCGCGGAGACCCAGTACTTC.

This clonotype was picked up many times. The chain employs TRBV10-3 and TRBJ2-5; tentatively, D is TRBD1 (5 bases). V was trimmed by 6 bases and J by 3 bases, leaving 5 bases between them. The CDR3 has 11 amino acids. The germline CDR1 and CDR2 sequences are ENHRY and SYGVKD. CDR3 sequence: CAIRDKETQYF. Here the CDR3 DNA reads TGTGCCATCAGGGACAAAGAGACCCAGTACTTC.

This clonotype was counted many times. The chain carries TRBV28 and TRBJ2-2; TRBD2 agrees at 9 bases. V lost 10 bases and J lost 0; bases outside the gene matches: 6. Germline V CDR1 and CDR2: MDHEN, SYDVKM. The CDR3 loop spans 15 amino acids. The CDR3 bases are TGTGCCACGCTAGCGGGGAGTACGAACACCGGGGAGCTGTTTTTT. This sequence encodes CATLAGSTNTGELFF.

This rearrangement joins TRBV28 to TRBJ2-5, with 10 bases aligning to TRBD1. The CDR3 is 12 amino acids. V trimming: 6 bases; J trimming: 9 bases; junction bases outside the gene matches: 4. Germline lookup yields CDR1 MDHEN and CDR2 SYDVKM. Here the CDR3 DNA reads TGTGCCAGCAGCTGGGACAGGGGAGCCCAGTACTTC. Translated: CASSWDRGAQYF.